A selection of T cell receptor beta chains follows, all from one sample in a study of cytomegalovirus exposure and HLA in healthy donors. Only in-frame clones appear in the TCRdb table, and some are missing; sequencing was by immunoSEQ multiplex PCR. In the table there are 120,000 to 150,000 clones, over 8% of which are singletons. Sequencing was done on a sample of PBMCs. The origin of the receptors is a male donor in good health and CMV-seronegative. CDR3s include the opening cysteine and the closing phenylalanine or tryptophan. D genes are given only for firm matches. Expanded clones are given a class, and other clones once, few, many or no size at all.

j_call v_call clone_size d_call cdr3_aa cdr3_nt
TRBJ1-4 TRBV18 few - CASSPQSHGGEKLFF TGTGCCAGCTCACCTCAAAGCCACGGGGGTGAAAAACTGTTTTTT
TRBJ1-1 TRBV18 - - CASSPYRRTENTEAFF TGTGCCAGCTCACCCTACCGAAGGACAGAGAACACTGAAGCTTTCTTT
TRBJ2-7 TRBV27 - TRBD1 CASSSTGFGEQYF TGTGCCAGCAGTTCGACAGGGTTTGGCGAGCAGTACTTC
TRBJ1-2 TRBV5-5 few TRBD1 CASSVTGDYGYTF TGTGCCAGCAGCGTGACAGGGGACTATGGCTACACCTTC
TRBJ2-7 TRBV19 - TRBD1 CASSSRDRGTYEQYF TGTGCCAGTAGTTCGCGGGACAGGGGGACCTACGAGCAGTACTTC
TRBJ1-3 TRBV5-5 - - CASSLQQISSSGNTIYF TGTGCCAGCAGCTTGCAGCAGATTAGCTCCTCTGGAAACACCATATATTTT
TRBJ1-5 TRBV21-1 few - CASRKTEDHLVGNQPPHF TGTGCCAGCAGAAAAACCGAGGATCATCTCGTTGGCAATCAGCCCCCGCATTTT
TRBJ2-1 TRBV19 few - CASSIARWSYNEQFF TGTGCCAGTAGTATCGCCAGATGGTCCTACAATGAGCAGTTCTTC
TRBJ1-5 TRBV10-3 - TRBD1 CAISEKTGVGNQPQHF TGTGCCATCAGTGAGAAGACAGGGGTTGGCAATCAGCCCCAGCATTTT
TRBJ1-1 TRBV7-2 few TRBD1 CASSKDRRTEAFF TGTGCCAGCAGCAAGGACAGGAGGACTGAAGCTTTCTTT
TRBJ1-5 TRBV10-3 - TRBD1 CATQDRVTNFGNQPQHF TGTGCCACCCAGGACAGGGTTACTAACTTTGGCAATCAGCCCCAGCATTTT
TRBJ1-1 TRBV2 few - CASRPGRKNTEAFF TGTGCCAGCAGGCCCGGGAGGAAGAACACTGAAGCTTTCTTT
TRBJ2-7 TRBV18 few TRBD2 CASSPTSGGFYEQYF TGTGCCAGCTCACCTACTAGCGGCGGTTTCTACGAGCAGTACTTC
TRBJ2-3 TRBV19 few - CASRSSGGQTDTQYF TGTGCCAGTAGGTCCAGCGGGGGACAGACAGATACGCAGTATTTT
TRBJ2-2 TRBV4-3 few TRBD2 CASSQDRGGFGELFF TGCGCCAGCAGCCAAGATCGGGGGGGATTCGGGGAGCTGTTTTTT
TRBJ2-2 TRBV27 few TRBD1 CASTPRDRVSGELFF TGTGCCAGCACCCCCCGGGACAGGGTATCCGGGGAGCTGTTTTTT
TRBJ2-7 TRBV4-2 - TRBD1 CASSQTDRVTVYEQYF TGTGCCAGCAGCCAAACGGACAGGGTAACGGTCTACGAGCAGTACTTC
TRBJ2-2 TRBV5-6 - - CASSLWVGRIQGSGELFF TGTGCCAGCAGCTTGTGGGTCGGGCGGATCCAGGGATCAGGGGAGCTGTTTTTT
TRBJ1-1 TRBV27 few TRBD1 CASSSGGRTEAFF TGTGCCAGCAGTTCAGGGGGTCGAACTGAAGCTTTCTTT
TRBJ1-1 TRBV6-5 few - CASSFATGNTEAFF TGTGCCAGCAGCTTCGCGACGGGTAACACTGAAGCTTTCTTT
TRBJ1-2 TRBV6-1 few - CASRPGDRNYGYTF TGTGCCAGCAGGCCAGGGGATAGGAACTATGGCTACACCTTC
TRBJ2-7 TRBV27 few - CASSRDGSSYEQYF TGTGCCAGCAGCCGGGACGGGAGCTCCTACGAGCAGTACTTC
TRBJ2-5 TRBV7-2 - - CASSPDQGPPRDF TGTGCCAGCAGCCCCGACCAGGGCCCTCCGAGAGACTTC
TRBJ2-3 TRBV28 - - CASSAGVLSSTDTQYF TGTGCCAGCAGCGCCGGGGTCCTCTCTAGCACAGATACGCAGTATTTT
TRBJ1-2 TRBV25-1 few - CASSKYTGGYGYTF TGTGCCAGCAGTAAATATACGGGGGGCTATGGCTACACCTTC
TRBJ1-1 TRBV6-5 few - CASITLWPNTEAFF TGTGCCAGCATAACCCTTTGGCCTAACACTGAAGCTTTCTTT
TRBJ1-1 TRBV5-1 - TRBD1 CASSGGPNTEAFF TGCGCCAGCTCAGGGGGGCCGAACACTGAAGCTTTCTTT
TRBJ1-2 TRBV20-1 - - CSASGGAENTF TGCAGTGCTAGTGGGGGGGCGGAAAACACCTTC
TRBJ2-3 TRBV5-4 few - CASSLAGTDTQYF TGTGCCAGCAGCTTGGCAGGCACAGATACGCAGTATTTT
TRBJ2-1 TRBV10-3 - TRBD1 CAISDLDRVEPFF TGTGCCATCAGTGACCTGGACAGGGTGGAGCCGTTCTTC
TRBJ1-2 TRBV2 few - CASSEQGTQGHGYTF TGTGCCAGCAGTGAACAGGGGACACAGGGCCATGGCTACACCTTC
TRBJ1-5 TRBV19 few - CASSPGGIQPQHF TGTGCCAGTAGCCCCGGCGGGATTCAGCCCCAGCATTTT
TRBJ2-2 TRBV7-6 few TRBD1 CASSRGQGGTGELFF TGTGCCAGCAGCCGGGGACAGGGAGGCACCGGGGAGCTGTTTTTT
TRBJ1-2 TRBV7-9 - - CASSLDWGGGYTF TGTGCCAGCAGCTTAGACTGGGGGGGTGGCTACACCTTC
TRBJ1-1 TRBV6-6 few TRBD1 CASSQTGGNTEAFF TGTGCCAGCAGTCAGACAGGGGGGAACACTGAAGCTTTCTTT
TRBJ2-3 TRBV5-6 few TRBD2 CASSYQTSLAQYF TGTGCCAGCAGCTATCAGACTAGCTTGGCGCAGTATTTT
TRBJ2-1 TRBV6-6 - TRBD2 CASSNGLAGVEFF TGTGCCAGCAGTAACGGACTAGCGGGAGTTGAGTTCTTC
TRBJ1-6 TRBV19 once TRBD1 CASSTPPGQGFKPLHF TGTGCCAGTAGTACTCCTCCGGGACAGGGTTTTAAACCCCTCCACTTT
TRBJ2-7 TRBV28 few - CASSLWVDSVGEQYF TGTGCCAGCAGTTTATGGGTGGACAGTGTTGGGGAGCAGTACTTC
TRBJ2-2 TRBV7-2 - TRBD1 CASSWTGPNTGELFF TGTGCCAGCAGCTGGACAGGGCCGAACACCGGGGAGCTGTTTTTT
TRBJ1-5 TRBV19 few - CASSIERQPQHF TGTGCCAGTAGTATAGAGAGGCAGCCCCAGCATTTT